Shown below are 13 T cell receptor beta chains from a single sample sequenced in a study of blood T cells in healthy people across ages. Primers used in a second PCR of roughly 7 to 12 cycles were a sample-barcoded 5' primer and a J-beta primer mix. MiXCR, run by TCRdb on the 5' RACE reads, gives a single entry per CDR3 protein. The table lists some 760,000 distinct CDR3 sequences, 20% to 30% of them singletons. These sequences were also reported in another study, on T cells of mothers and their children.

The sample comprised blood. The origin of the receptors is a boy aged 5-17 years in good health.

This clonotype showed up just a few times. This chain links TRBV4-3 with TRBJ1-4; 8 bases map to TRBD1. The V and J ends lost 4 bases and 7 bases, in that order; junction bases with no gene match: 11. Germline-derived CDR1 and CDR2 are LGHNA and YSLEER. There are 16 residues in the CDR3. CDR3 sequence (DNA): TGCGCCAGCAGCCGGAACGCAGGGGGCGCTGGTGAAAAACTGTTTTTT. It yields the protein CASSRNAGGAGEKLFF.

The chain employs TRBV21-1 and TRBJ2-5; the listed D gene, TRBD2, was not tested against the DNA. TRBV21-1 represents a pseudogene. The CDR3 runs 16 residues. The CDR3 protein is CASSNRLAGIKETQYF. As DNA, the CDR3 is TGTGCCAGCAGCAACCGACTAGCGGGGATTAAAGAGACCCAGTACTTC.

Only a few counts were recorded for this clonotype. This chain links TRBV9 with TRBJ2-7, with D perhaps matching TRBD2 (5 bases). This CDR3 region has 15 residues. Germline values: CDR1 SGDLS, CDR2 YYNGEE. V gave up 0 bases and J gave up 6 bases, with 16 bases separating them. The CDR3: CASSVDGGLPGEQYF. DNA of the CDR3: TGTGCCAGCAGCGTAGACGGAGGACTCCCGGGCGAGCAGTACTTC.

The chain recombines TRBV4-1 with TRBJ2-1, with 9 bases that match TRBD2. Germline V gene sequence: CDR1 MGHRA, CDR2 YSYEKL. CDR3 length equals 16 residues. Unmatched junction bases numbered 1, after V lost 0 bases and J lost 1 base. CDR3 in DNA: TGCGCCAGCAGCCAAGACCTAGCGGGATCCTACAATGAGCAGTTCTTC. It is translated as CASSQDLAGSYNEQFF.

V is TRBV7-3 and J is TRBJ2-1; the match to TRBD2 covers 11 bases. Germline V gives CDR1 SGHTA, CDR2 FQGTGA. With V trimmed by 5 bases and J by 2 bases, 2 bases remained unmatched. There are 15 residues in the CDR3. CDR3 residues: CASSQLAGAYNEQFF. CDR3 DNA: TGTGCCAGCAGCCAACTAGCGGGGGCCTACAATGAGCAGTTCTTC.

J is TRBJ2-4 and V is TRBV20-1, with TRBD1 matching over 8 bases. With V trimmed by 3 bases and J by 7 bases, 11 bases remained unmatched. The length of the CDR3 is 15 residues. Germline assignment: CDR1 DFQATT and CDR2 SNEGSKA (reference sequence). This chain's CDR3 is CSASSTRDRRNIQYF. The CDR3 coding sequence is TGCAGTGCTAGTTCGACTCGGGACAGGAGGAACATTCAGTACTTC.

The sample holds a few counts of this clonotype. The rearrangement uses TRBV15 and TRBJ2-2; no clear D gene. The ends were cut back, 3 bases at V and 2 bases at J, with 10 bases in the middle. The CDR3 contains 15 residues. Germline CDR1 and CDR2: LNHNV and YYDKDF (reference sequence). CDR3 protein: CATSSLTVNTGELFF. The CDR3 coding sequence is TGTGCCACCAGCAGCCTCACCGTTAACACCGGGGAGCTGTTTTTT.

The chain couples TRBV6-2 or TRBV6-3 to TRBJ2-2; D call uncertain. This CDR3 region has 16 residues. V dropped 5 bases and J dropped 6 bases, with 19 bases sitting between them. Per germline, CDR1 MNHEY and CDR2 SVGEGT. The CDR3 loop is CASSGPQSESAGELFF. The CDR3 nucleotides are TGTGCCAGCAGTGGCCCCCAGAGCGAATCGGCCGGGGAGCTGTTTTTT.

This clonotype was found a few times. This sequence joins TRBV4-1 and TRBJ1-2; 9 positions match TRBD1. CDR1 is MGHRA, CDR2 YSYEKL, per germline. V gave up 2 bases and J gave up 4 bases; unmatched junction bases: 11. The CDR3 loop spans 17 amino acids. The CDR3 here is CASSQQVRGTGFYGYTF. CDR3 coding DNA: TGCGCCAGCAGCCAACAAGTACGTGGGACAGGGTTCTATGGCTACACCTTC.

CDR3 DNA: TGTGCCAGCAGGCGACAGGGAGGAGCGTACGAGCAGTACTTC. Protein: CASRRQGGAYEQYF. The rearrangement joins TRBV6-5 to TRBJ2-5, with D perhaps TRBD1 (7 bases). The J call may be in error: the DNA end matches TRBJ2-7 better. Germline V CDR1 and CDR2: MNHEY, SVGAGI. CDR3 length equals 14 residues.

J is TRBJ1-4 and V is TRBV5-1; 8 positions match TRBD1. The V segment lost 4 bases and the J segment 8 bases; nucleotides outside the gene matches: 16. Germline assignment: CDR1 SGHRS and CDR2 YFSETQ. The CDR3 sequence is 17 residues long. The CDR3 DNA reads as TGCGCCAGCAGCCGATCAGTAGACGGGACAGGACAAGAAAAACTGTTTTTT. It specifies CASSRSVDGTGQEKLFF.

This clonotype showed up just a few times. This chain links TRBV3-1 with TRBJ1-3, with 7 positions matching TRBD1. CDR3 size: 15 residues. From germline, CDR1 is LGHDT and CDR2 YNNKEL (reference sequence). V trimming: 5 bases; J trimming: 3 bases; junction bases outside the gene matches: 7. CDR3: CASSRDSNFGNTIYF. CDR3 bases: TGTGCCAGCAGCAGGGACAGCAACTTTGGAAACACCATATATTTT.

This clonotype was seen a few times. V gene TRBV7-3 combines with J gene TRBJ2-5; 8 bases map to TRBD2. The CDR3 is 17 amino acids. Trimming took 0 bases from V and 5 from J; bases not matched to a gene: 11. Germline-derived CDR1 and CDR2 are SGHTA and FQGTGA. The CDR3 is CASSLTGRGDVIETQYF. CDR3 nucleotides: TGTGCCAGCAGCTTAACCGGGCGGGGGGACGTGATCGAGACCCAGTACTTC.